This TCR beta chain was observed in a study of blood T cells in healthy people across ages. Study observations and caveats: Roughly linear declines in TCR beta diversity per million T cells occurred with age.

Using a J-beta primer mix together with a sample-barcoded 5' primer, a second PCR was run for roughly 7 to 12 cycles. Every cDNA molecule bore a tag from a template-switch adaptor containing 12 random nucleotides. TCRdb independently ran MiXCR on the 5' RACE reads; one entry per CDR3 protein. The repertoire holds 700,000 or so distinct CDR3 sequences, around 38% seen once, with around 32% in the top ten. Donors each provided ten milliliters of peripheral blood. Per-sample yields of isolated PBMCs were at least 6 million. Comment on this clonotype: Its antigen remains unidentified.

CDR1 and CDR2 from the germline V gene are SQVTM and ANQGSEA. Trimming shortened V by 4 bases and J by 5 bases, and 18 bases separated the two germline ends. The CDR3 runs 14 residues. The specimen was blood. The chain carries TRBV29-1 and TRBJ2-7, with D perhaps given as TRBD1 or TRBD2 (5 bases each). The receptor comes from a man older than 75 in good health. The CDR3 protein is CSVVRGYSINEQYF. The CDR3 DNA reads TGCAGCGTTGTGAGGGGATACAGTATCAACGAGCAGTACTTC.